The next 14 T cell receptor beta chains were all read from a single sample in a study of cytomegalovirus exposure and HLA in healthy donors. PCR amplification relied on 60 Vbeta primers (plus 13 Jbeta primers). TCRdb keeps only in-frame clones here, not all; method: immunoSEQ multiplex PCR. There are around 78,000 clones in the sample; about 78% occur only once, and 0.85% to 1.3% lies in the top ten. The sequencing input was PBMCs. The source of these receptors is a male donor in good health and CMV-seronegative.

The chain employs TRBV29-1 and TRBJ1-1; TRBD1 matches 8 bases. Germline lookup yields CDR1 SQVTM and CDR2 ANQGSEA. V shed 7 bases and J 1 base; nucleotides not matched to a gene: 5. The CDR3 is 13 amino acids. This CDR3 reads CSANDRGNTEAFF. The CDR3 DNA reads as TGCAGCGCCAACGACAGGGGGAACACTGAAGCTTTCTTT.

This clone has a single count. CDR3 amino acids: CASSPRRTSGYNEQFF. DNA for the CDR3: TGTGCCAGCAGCCCTAGGCGGACTAGCGGCTACAATGAGCAGTTCTTC. The chain couples TRBV11-2 to TRBJ2-1; 10 nucleotides line up with TRBD2. V dropped 5 bases and J dropped 3; count of bases not matched to a gene: 7. This CDR3 comprises 16 residues. Germline CDR1 is SGHAT and CDR2 is FQNNGV.

This chain connects TRBV25-1 to TRBJ1-4, with D tentatively TRBD1 (5 bases). CDR3 length equals 15 residues. V shed 4 bases and J shed 7 bases, with 16 bases lying between them. CDR1 and CDR2 (germline): MGHDK, SYGVNS. In DNA form, the CDR3 reads TGTGCCAGCAGTGTACAGTGGGGCCCGATTGAAAAACTGTTTTTT. Translation gives CASSVQWGPIEKLFF. Together with reference TRBV25-1 and TRBJ1-4, the CDR3 gives the full variable domain: EADIYQTPRYLVIGTGKKITLECSQTMGHDKMYWYQQDPGMELHLIHYSYGVNSTEKGDLSSESTVSRIRTEHFPLTLESARPSHTSQYLCASSVQWGPIEKLFFGSGTQLSVL.

The genes are TRBV18 and TRBJ2-5, with D perhaps matching TRBD2 (6 bases). Gene TRBJ2-7 matches the end of the DNA better, so the J call may be wrong. Germline loops: CDR1 KGHSH, CDR2 LQKENI. The CDR3 is 15 amino acids. The CDR3 is CASSPELPRGNEQYF. The CDR3 region has the DNA TGTGCCAGCTCACCAGAGTTACCGCGCGGGAACGAGCAGTACTTC.

This chain joins TRBV27 and TRBJ1-6; D gene uncertain. The CDR3 loop spans 14 amino acids. In germline, CDR1 is MNHEY, CDR2 SMNVEV (reference sequence). V was pared by 1 base and J by 7 bases, with 8 bases between. The CDR3 region has the DNA TGTGCCAGCAGTTTATTTACGGTGAATTCACCCCTCCACTTT. Residues: CASSLFTVNSPLHF.

The genes are TRBV6-5 and TRBJ1-5; the match to TRBD1 covers 10 bases. Trimming took 5 bases from V and 0 from J; bases not matched to a gene: 1. The V gene's germline CDR1 is MNHEY and CDR2 SVGAGI. CDR3 length: 15 amino acids. CDR3 region: CASSRTGGSNQPQHF. The CDR3 DNA reads as TGTGCCAGCAGTCGGACAGGGGGTAGCAATCAGCCCCAGCATTTT.

The V gene is TRBV20-1, the J gene TRBJ2-7; no clear D gene. Germline CDR1 DFQATT, CDR2 SNEGSKA (reference sequence). The CDR3 contains 11 residues. The V end was cut by 1 base, the J end by 3 bases, with 4 bases between. The CDR3 reads CSARAGYEQYF. DNA for the CDR3: TGCAGTGCTAGAGCCGGCTACGAGCAGTACTTC.

With respect to this clone: The germline gene is not matched at one end of the junction; a read error may be the cause. The rearrangement links TRBV7-6 to TRBJ2-5; the match to TRBD2 covers 15 bases. The CDR3 is 18 amino acids. Germline loops: CDR1 SGHVS, CDR2 FNYEAQ. The CDR3 spells CASSLSTLGTSGGTGKNF. DNA of the CDR3: TGTGCCAGCAGCCTATCGACCCTTGGGACTAGCGGGGGGACCGGTAAAAACTTC.

This clone occurred a few times. The chain links TRBV14 to TRBJ2-7, with TRBD1 matching 8 bases. V was pared by 6 bases and J by 6 bases, with 7 bases of the junction left unmatched. The length of the CDR3 is 13 residues. Germline values: CDR1 SGHDN, CDR2 FVKESK. The CDR3: CASRTTGASEQYF. Written as DNA, the CDR3 is TGTGCCAGCAGAACGACAGGGGCGAGCGAGCAGTACTTC.

This chain links TRBV9 with TRBJ2-7; TRBD1 matches 7 bases. The V gene's germline CDR1 is SGDLS and CDR2 YYNGEE. The CDR3 is 15 amino acids. Losses at the gene ends were 3 bases for V and 4 bases for J; bases not matched to a gene: 10. CDR3 sequence: CASSAGTAAWYEQYF. CDR3 nucleotide sequence: TGTGCCAGCAGCGCAGGGACAGCGGCTTGGTACGAGCAGTACTTC.

V usage is TRBV4-1 and J usage is TRBJ1-4, with D possibly TRBD1 on 5 matching bases. The V gene lost 3 bases and the J gene lost 5 bases, with 16 bases spanning the gap. From germline, CDR1 is MGHRA and CDR2 YSYEKL. The CDR3 extends over 16 amino acids. CDR3 nucleotides: TGCGCCAGCAGCCAGAGGGCGGGGACCGTCAATGAAAAACTGTTTTTT. Protein product: CASSQRAGTVNEKLFF.

The chain couples TRBV27 to TRBJ2-7; 7 nucleotides agree with TRBD1. This CDR3 is built from 14 residues. Germline lookup yields CDR1 MNHEY and CDR2 SMNVEV (reference sequence). The V and J ends lost 1 base and 2 bases, in that order; junction bases with no gene match: 2. CDR3 DNA: TGTGCCAGCAGTTTATATACAGGGGCCTACGAGCAGTACTTC. Its protein is CASSLYTGAYEQYF.

Comments on this clone: The junction departs from germline at one end; a sequencing error may be responsible. This sequence joins TRBV5-1 and TRBJ1-2; D remains unclear. This CDR3 contains 13 residues. CDR1 and CDR2 (germline): SGHRS, YFSETQ. CDR3 sequence reads: CASSSDVNYGYPF. The DNA of the CDR3 is TGCGCCAGCAGCTCAGACGTTAACTATGGCTACCCCTTC.

The chain joins TRBV9 to TRBJ2-7, with 9 bases that match TRBD1. Per germline, CDR1 SGDLS and CDR2 YYNGEE. The length of the CDR3 is 15 residues. J gave up 0 bases and V 4 bases, and 5 bases lay outside the gene matches. CDR3 residues: CASSPGQGSSYEQYF. For the CDR3, the DNA is TGTGCCAGCAGCCCCGGACAGGGGAGCTCCTACGAGCAGTACTTC.